The 4 T cell receptor beta chains presented below share a single source sample, sequenced in a study of cytomegalovirus exposure and HLA in healthy donors. The study ran its PCR with 60 Vbeta and 13 Jbeta primers. Produced via immunoSEQ multiplex PCR; TCRdb's table is partial and in-frame only. The table lists over 75,000 clones, 64% of them singletons. Source material: PBMCs. The source is a human donor in good health.

The chain has TRBV9 and TRBJ1-2; D not certain. With 1 base removed from V and 4 bases from J, the gap between germline ends came to 17 bases. The CDR3 consists of 16 residues. Looked up from germline, CDR1 is SGDLS and CDR2 is YYNGEE. This chain's CDR3 is CASSVSHNSRVYGYTF. Here the CDR3 DNA reads TGTGCCAGCAGCGTATCCCATAATTCTCGAGTCTATGGCTACACCTTC.

This clone was found a few times. The rearrangement joins TRBV7-2 to TRBJ2-3, with unresolved D. There are 12 residues in the CDR3. CDR1 SGHTA and CDR2 FQGNSA come from the germline V gene. The germline V and J ends were trimmed by 6 bases and 2 bases, with 6 bases remaining between them. CDR3 sequence reads: CASSRYTDTQYF. The DNA for the CDR3 is TGTGCCAGCAGTCGCTACACAGATACGCAGTATTTT.

This clone was counted between two and nine times. The J gene is TRBJ2-2, the V gene TRBV4-1; 9 positions agree with TRBD1. The germline CDR1 and CDR2 sequences are MGHRA and YSYEKL. This CDR3 spans 15 amino acids. The junction had 0 bases not matched to a gene; V was cut back by 1 base and J by 3 bases. In DNA, the CDR3 is TGCGCCAGCAGCCAAGGGGACAGGGACACCGGGGAGCTGTTTTTT. As protein: CASSQGDRDTGELFF.

The genes are TRBV5-1 and TRBJ2-7, with TRBD1 matching over 9 bases. The V segment lost 0 bases and the J segment 4 bases; nucleotides outside the gene matches: 5. Per germline, CDR1 SGHRS and CDR2 YFSETQ. The CDR3 is 15 amino acids. The CDR3 region has the DNA TGCGCCAGCAGCTTGGCTGAGACAGGGGGATACGAGCAGTACTTC. This encodes CASSLAETGGYEQYF.